This T cell receptor (beta chain) stems from a study of read filtering for tumor transcriptome and immune sequencing. Study-level background: Among patients, roughly 17 were male and about 15 female, aged roughly 45 to 80 (mean about 70). Revised staging placed roughly 8 patients in R-ISS I, 15 to 20 in II, more than five in III.

Trimming pared 4 bases from V and 8 bases from J, leaving 9 bases between. Germline loops: CDR1 MGHRA, CDR2 YSYEKL. This CDR3 spans 12 amino acids. From roughly 390 ng of RNA, a library with molecular barcoded alpha/delta and beta/gamma adaptors was made. MiXCR, run by TCRdb on the reads, gives a single entry per CDR3 protein. The sample carries some 140,000 distinct CDR3 sequences, about 12% recorded once. Study conclusions and caveats: Correlation between methods rose after single-read clonotypes were removed. Around 85% of IR-seq clonotypes had one read, totaling 3% to 4.5% of reads; RNA-seq: about 70% and 40%.

This clonotype was observed many times. Its specificity is unknown. This sequence joins TRBV4-1 and TRBJ2-1; D gene unclear. The receptor was isolated from a donor at least 40 years old with multiple myeloma. Sequencing was performed on a population of CD138-negative cells sorted from bone marrow. CDR3 sequence reads: CASSLKTDEQFF. For the CDR3, the DNA is TGCGCCAGCAGCCTTAAGACGGATGAGCAGTTCTTC.